This T cell receptor (beta chain) was identified in a study of HIV-infected patients and healthy controls. TCRdb processed the 5' RACE reads anew with MiXCR; each CDR3 protein has one entry. The sample carries roughly 18,000 distinct CDR3 sequences, approximately 18% recorded once. This clonotype was counted many times. Sequenced sample: CD8+ T cells from blood. The source of this sequence is a human donor in good health.

This CDR3 reads CASSTGSNTGELFF. The CDR3 DNA is TGTGCCAGCAGTACAGGGTCCAACACCGGGGAGCTGTTTTTT. The chain joins TRBV9 to TRBJ2-2, with D perhaps TRBD1 (6 bases). Germline-derived CDR1 and CDR2 are SGDLS and YYNGEE. The CDR3 sequence is 14 residues long. V was trimmed by 5 bases and J by 2 bases, leaving 10 bases between them.